Listed here are 5 T cell receptor beta chains from one sample, sequenced in a study of shared clonotypes between healthy human individuals. CD45RO-negative, CCR7-selected cells formed the naive CD8 fraction, which excluded terminally differentiated effector memory CD45RA+ cells. Profiled with immunoSEQ multiplex PCR; TCRdb holds only in-frame clones, not every one. The data hold about 2,200,000 clones, with roughly 91% observed a single time. Sample: naive CD8+ T cells from PBMCs. Source of these receptors: a man younger than 35 in good health. Some clones in this sample may be carry-over from other donors' samples.

The chain's CDR3 is CASSYYQGADYGYTF. The DNA for the CDR3 is TGTGCCAGCAGTTACTACCAGGGTGCAGACTATGGCTACACCTTC. The V call is TRBV6-5, the J call TRBJ1-2; tentative D call: TRBD1 (5 bases). The CDR3 covers 15 residues. The germline V gene has CDR1 MNHEY and CDR2 SVGAGI. The germline V and J ends were trimmed by 1 base and 3 bases, with 12 bases remaining between them.

J is TRBJ2-1 and V is TRBV7-8; 13 positions match TRBD2. This CDR3 has 17 amino acids. V trimming: 5 bases; J trimming: 1 base; junction bases outside the gene matches: 5. CDR1 and CDR2 (germline): SGHVS, FQNEAQ. The CDR3 reads CASSLLAGGRSYNEQFF. In DNA, the CDR3 is TGTGCCAGCAGCCTACTAGCGGGAGGGAGGTCCTACAATGAGCAGTTCTTC.

CDR3 amino acids: CASSPQGGTEAFF. CDR3 coding DNA: TGCGCCAGCAGTCCGCAGGGCGGAACTGAAGCTTTCTTT. This chain links TRBV10-2 with TRBJ1-1, with D maybe TRBD1 (5 bases). Per the germline V gene, CDR1 is WSHSY and CDR2 is SAAADI. With 5 bases removed from V and 5 bases from J, the gap between germline ends came to 12 bases. The CDR3 is 13 residues long.

The rearrangement joins TRBV4-1 to TRBJ2-2; 10 nucleotides agree with TRBD2. The trim removed 2 bases at V and 8 bases at J, leaving 8 bases unmatched. The germline V gene encodes CDR1 MGHRA and CDR2 YSYEKL. The CDR3 has 16 amino acids. In DNA form, the CDR3 reads TGCGCCAGCAGCCAAACCCAAGCGGGAGGGCCTGGGGAGCTGTTTTTT. The encoded protein is CASSQTQAGGPGELFF.

For this clone: The same CDR3 can be traced to other DNA sequences in this sample. This rearrangement joins TRBV27 to TRBJ1-5; D is unclear. From germline, CDR1 is MNHEY and CDR2 SMNVEV (reference sequence). V shed 2 bases and J shed 4 bases, with 9 bases lying between them. The CDR3 has 14 amino acids. The CDR3 DNA sequence: TGTGCCAGCAGTTTAGCGGGAGTTAATCAGCCCCAGCATTTT. This sequence encodes CASSLAGVNQPQHF.